This T cell receptor (beta chain) was observed in a study of CD8 T cells in ankylosing spondylitis. Researchers built TCR beta libraries using quantitative 5'-RACE with molecular barcodes. In TCRdb, the 5' RACE reads were re-called with MiXCR into one record per CDR3 protein. This table has approximately 130,000 distinct CDR3 sequences, about a tenth appearing once. General study findings and limits: Reportedly, matched ankylosing spondylitis synovial fluid was significantly enriched for disease-linked clones. Apparently characteristic of ankylosing spondylitis blood was a TCR beta motif (about 8 highly homologous variants).

The CDR3 extends over 13 amino acids. Germline CDR1 SQVTM, CDR2 ANQGSEA. V was clipped by 7 bases and J by 0 bases; unmatched bases: 4. This clonotype was seen many times. Antigen: not known. Sequences were obtained from blood, either unsorted or a sorted T cell fraction (not recorded which). The chain has TRBV29-1 and TRBJ2-3; 7 positions match TRBD1. The sequence was obtained from a male donor with ankylosing spondylitis or in good health (not recorded which). In DNA form, the CDR3 reads TGCAGCGCTCTGGACAGGAGCACAGATACGCAGTATTTT. Its translation is CSALDRSTDTQYF.